The T cell receptor (beta chain) under discussion was sequenced for a study of blood T cell repertoires in COVID-19. Study details: Some COVID-19 samples were acute and others convalescent; all came from the United States, Italy and Spain. T cells, B-cell-depleted T cells, or PBMCs provided the cDNA or gDNA that served as material.

In the authors' methods: For nucleated cells, counts were estimated from reference gene primer amplification. Some clones are missing from TCRdb's copy, which holds only in-frame ones; the method was immunoSEQ multiplex PCR. V, J and clone size are those of that table, while D and trimming were read from the DNA. The table has over 60,000 clones, roughly nine tenths seen once. V was pared by 4 bases and J by 0 bases, with 7 bases between. The CDR3 runs to 13 residues. Germline V gives CDR1 GTSNPN, CDR2 SVGIG (reference sequence). The chain carries TRBV30 and TRBJ1-3; no clear D gene. The source is a man older than 75 with acute or convalescent COVID-19. Sequencing used peripheral blood. CDR3 bases: TGTGCCTGGACTGGGAGCTCTGGAAACACCATATATTTT. The encoded protein is CAWTGSSGNTIYF.